Each of the 23 T cell receptor beta chains below was sequenced from the same sample in a study of immune cell composition in non-small cell lung cancer. Assay used: immunoSEQ multiplex PCR; TCRdb lists only in-frame clones, some missing. The repertoire consists of about 11,000 clones, with around 62% occurring once and the leading ten covering over 15%. The sequenced material came from lung tumor tissue. These receptors all come from a human donor with non-small cell lung cancer.

The chain combines TRBV28 with TRBJ1-4, with D possibly being TRBD1 (5 bases). Trimming removed 4 bases from V and 15 bases from J, with 21 bases in between. Germline CDR1 and CDR2: MDHEN and SYDVKM. The CDR3 totals 14 residues. This chain's CDR3 is CASSSAQTGGYLFF. In DNA, the CDR3 is TGTGCCAGCAGTTCCGCTCAGACGGGGGGGTACTTGTTTTTT. Variable domain in full (rest from reference TRBV28 and TRBJ1-4): DVKVTQSSRYLVKRTGEKVFLECVQDMDHENMFWYRQDPGLGLRLIYFSYDVKMKEKGDIPEGYSVSREKKERFSLILESASTNQTSMYLCASSSAQTGGYLFFGSGTQLSVL.

The rearrangement links TRBV2 to TRBJ2-7; 7 bases match TRBD1. The germline CDR1 and CDR2 sequences are SNHLY and FYNNEI. V dropped 11 bases and J dropped 5; count of bases not matched to a gene: 12. The length of the CDR3 is 13 residues. This CDR3 is CAGSGQSADEQYF. CDR3 nucleotides: TGTGCCGGCTCGGGACAGTCCGCTGACGAGCAGTACTTC.

This clone showed up just a few times. This rearrangement joins TRBV16 to TRBJ1-1; maybe TRBD1 (5 bases). The germline V and J ends were trimmed by 4 bases and 1 base, with 7 bases remaining between them. CDR1 is KGHSY, CDR2 FQNENV, per germline. This CDR3 comprises 13 residues. CDR3 amino acids: CASSPQGNTEAFF. The DNA of the CDR3 is TGTGCCAGCAGCCCTCAGGGGAACACTGAAGCTTTCTTT. Together with reference TRBV16 and TRBJ1-1, the CDR3 gives the full variable domain: GEEVAQTPKHLVRGEGQKAKLYCAPIKGHSYVFWYQQVLKNEFKFLISFQNENVFDETGMPKERFSAKCLPNSPCSLEIQATKLEDSAVYFCASSPQGNTEAFFGQGTRLTVV.

The chain couples TRBV7-3 to TRBJ2-1; TRBD2 aligns across 8 bases. V trimming: 0 bases; J trimming: 5 bases; junction bases outside the gene matches: 3. Per the germline V gene, CDR1 is SGHTA and CDR2 is FQGTGA. The CDR3 is 15 residues long. The CDR3 region has the DNA TGTGCCAGCAGCTTAACTGGCGGGAGGCACAATGAGCAGTTCTTC. Its protein is CASSLTGGRHNEQFF. Combining the CDR3 with reference TRBV7-3 and TRBJ2-1 gives the whole variable domain GAGVSQTPSNKVTEKGKYVELRCDPISGHTALYWYRQSLGQGPEFLIYFQGTGAADDSGLPNDRFFAVRPEGSVSTLKIQRTERGDSAVYLCASSLTGGRHNEQFFGPGTRLTVL.

The V gene is TRBV15, the J gene TRBJ2-1; D unclear. Germline V gene data show CDR1 as LNHNV and CDR2 as YYDKDF (reference sequence). The CDR3 spans 12 residues. The ends were cut back, 2 bases at V and 9 bases at J, with 8 bases in the middle. CDR3 nucleotides: TGTGCCACCAGCAGACCCGGAGCTGAGCAGTTCTTC. Protein sequence: CATSRPGAEQFF.

The J gene is TRBJ2-1, the V gene TRBV11-1; TRBD2 aligns across 8 bases. CDR1 SGHAT and CDR2 FQDESV come from the germline V gene (reference sequence). CDR3 length equals 16 residues. With 5 bases clipped from V and 9 bases from J, the junction kept 15 bases outside the gene matches. The CDR3 DNA follows: TGTGCCAGCAGCCGTTCCAGCGGGAGCAACGCCGCTGAGCAGTTCTTC. Translating gives CASSRSSGSNAAEQFF.

The CDR3 nucleotides read TGCGCCAGCAGTCTGGGGCAGAGGAGCACAGATACGCAGTATTTT. It codes for CASSLGQRSTDTQYF. The chain joins TRBV5-1 to TRBJ2-3; tentative D call: TRBD1 (5 bases). Trimming shortened V by 5 bases and J by 0 bases, and 13 bases separated the two germline ends. Per the germline V gene, CDR1 is SGHRS and CDR2 is YFSETQ. This CDR3 has 15 amino acids. Filled out from reference TRBV5-1 and TRBJ2-3, the complete variable domain reads KAGVTQTPRYLIKTRGQQVTLSCSPISGHRSVSWYQQTPGQGLQFLFEYFSETQRNKGNFPGRFSGRQFSNSRSEMNVSTLELGDSALYLCASSLGQRSTDTQYFGPGTRLTVL.

The V and J genes are TRBV7-9 and TRBJ2-1; maybe TRBD2 (5 bases). Germline V gives CDR1 SEHNR, CDR2 FQNEAQ (reference sequence). This CDR3 contains 12 residues. V was pared by 5 bases and J by 10 bases, with 12 bases between. Here the CDR3 reads CASSTEGREQFF. DNA for the CDR3: TGTGCCAGCAGCACCGAGGGAAGGGAGCAGTTCTTC. Supplemented by reference TRBV7-9 and TRBJ2-1, the full variable domain reads DTGVSQNPRHKITKRGQNVTFRCDPISEHNRLYWYRQTLGQGPEFLTYFQNEAQLEKSRLLSDRFSAERPKGSFSTLEIQRTEQGDSAMYLCASSTEGREQFFGPGTRLTVL.

J is TRBJ2-7 and V is TRBV5-1; a possible D gene is TRBD1 (5 bases). V lost 1 base, J lost 5 bases, and 13 bases lay in between. Germline V gene data show CDR1 as SGHRS and CDR2 as YFSETQ. CDR3 length equals 14 residues. The CDR3 region is CASSLLQGKDEQYF. The DNA of the CDR3 is TGCGCCAGCAGCTTGTTGCAGGGTAAGGACGAGCAGTACTTC.

This clone turned up a few times. The CDR3 spells CASMSGGLSYEQYF. The CDR3, as DNA: TGTGCCAGCATGTCCGGCGGGCTTTCCTACGAGCAGTACTTC. V gene TRBV28 combines with J gene TRBJ2-7; possibly TRBD2 for D (5 bases). Germline CDR1 MDHEN, CDR2 SYDVKM. The CDR3 covers 14 residues. V was cut by 7 bases and J by 1 base, with 14 bases left in between.

The V gene is TRBV11-1, the J gene TRBJ2-7; tentatively, D is TRBD2 (6 bases). Trimming took 3 bases from V and 2 from J, leaving 8 bases between them. From germline, CDR1 is SGHAT and CDR2 FQDESV (reference sequence). This CDR3 comprises 13 residues. The CDR3 loop reads CASSFGGPYEQYF. The CDR3 DNA reads TGTGCCAGCAGCTTCGGGGGTCCCTACGAGCAGTACTTC. The variable domain in full, with the rest retrieved from reference TRBV11-1 and TRBJ2-7, is EAEVAQSPRYKITEKSQAVAFWCDPISGHATLYWYRQILGQGPELLVQFQDESVVDDSQLPKDRFSAERLKGVDSTLKIQPAELGDSAMYLCASSFGGPYEQYFGPGTRLTVT.

The gene calls are TRBV27 and TRBJ1-1; 7 bases agree with TRBD1. V shed 5 bases, J shed 11 bases, and the junction held 17 bases outside the gene matches. There are 15 residues in the CDR3. In germline, CDR1 is MNHEY, CDR2 SMNVEV (reference sequence). The DNA for the CDR3 is TGTGCCAGCAGTCCAACAACCGGGACAGTTGGTCTGGCTTTCTTT. This gives the protein CASSPTTGTVGLAFF.

CDR3 bases: TGTGCCAGCAGCTCGCAGGTGGGGAACACTGAAGCTTTCTTT. As protein: CASSSQVGNTEAFF. V gene TRBV7-2 combines with J gene TRBJ1-1; D is undetermined. Germline CDR1 reads SGHTA; CDR2 reads FQGNSA. V lost 4 bases and J 1 base, leaving 10 bases between the germline ends. The CDR3 sequence is 14 residues long.

J is TRBJ2-1 and V is TRBV11-2; TRBD2 matches at 7 bases. CDR3 length: 15 residues. Germline-derived CDR1 and CDR2 are SGHAT and FQNNGV. With V trimmed by 7 bases and J by 4 bases, 10 bases remained unmatched. CDR3 nucleotide sequence: TGTGCCAGCACCCAGAGCGCGGGAGATTACAATGAGCAGTTCTTC. It codes for CASTQSAGDYNEQFF.

V is TRBV14 and J is TRBJ2-3; perhaps TRBD2 as D (6 bases). The CDR3 contains 16 residues. V dropped 5 bases and J dropped 0 bases, with 15 bases sitting between them. Germline V lookup: CDR1 SGHDN, CDR2 FVKESK. DNA for the CDR3: TGTGCCAGCAGCAAACCGGGACTCCGAAGCACAGATACGCAGTATTTT. Its protein product is CASSKPGLRSTDTQYF.

J is TRBJ2-3 and V is TRBV28, with D perhaps matching TRBD1 (6 bases). The CDR3 is 15 amino acids. Between the trimmed V and J ends, which lost 6 bases and 4 bases, there was a span of 17 bases. Per germline, CDR1 MDHEN and CDR2 SYDVKM. The CDR3 region is CASSTYRVSADTQYF. Here the CDR3 DNA reads TGTGCCAGCAGCACATACAGGGTTAGCGCAGATACGCAGTATTTT.

The chain combines TRBV9 with TRBJ2-2; the D gene is possibly TRBD2 (5 bases). The germline V and J ends were trimmed by 4 bases and 4 bases, with 14 bases remaining between them. Germline V gene lookup returns CDR1 SGDLS and CDR2 YYNGEE. The CDR3 has 15 amino acids. CDR3 protein: CASSPSRVSTGELFF. The CDR3 DNA reads TGTGCCAGCAGCCCATCGAGGGTCTCCACCGGGGAGCTGTTTTTT.

This clone was seen only a few times. V is TRBV6-6 and J is TRBJ2-7; a weak D match, TRBD1 (8 bases). The CDR3 is 15 residues long. Looked up from germline, CDR1 is MNHNY and CDR2 is SVGAGI (reference sequence). V shed 6 bases and J shed 0 bases, with 15 bases lying between them. CDR3 protein: CASRRGTGSSYEQYF. The CDR3 DNA is TGTGCCAGCAGGCGGGGGACAGGCTCCTCCTACGAGCAGTACTTC.

The chain links TRBV6-4 to TRBJ1-1, with D hard to call. The germline V gene encodes CDR1 MRHNA and CDR2 SNTAGT. Trimming cost V 4 bases and J 0 bases, with 6 bases left between them. CDR3 length: 13 amino acids. CDR3 sequence: CASSASMNTEAFF. CDR3 in DNA: TGTGCCAGCAGTGCAAGCATGAACACTGAAGCTTTCTTT.

The count of this clone is one. J is TRBJ1-1 and V is TRBV28; 7 bases line up with TRBD1. The V gene end was trimmed by 6 bases and the J gene end by 4 bases; junction bases not matched to a gene: 11. Germline values: CDR1 MDHEN, CDR2 SYDVKM. The CDR3 loop spans 15 amino acids. As DNA, the CDR3 is TGTGCCAGCAGCTTGAGTACAGGGGTGAGCACTGAAGCTTTCTTT. As protein: CASSLSTGVSTEAFF.

The chain is built from TRBV6-5 and TRBJ2-5; D is undetermined. The germline V and J ends were trimmed by 0 bases and 2 bases, with 7 bases remaining between them. CDR3 length: 14 amino acids. Germline loops: CDR1 MNHEY, CDR2 SVGAGI. CDR3 nucleotides: TGTGCCAGCAGTTACTCCTATACTCAAGAGACCCAGTACTTC. It translates to CASSYSYTQETQYF.

The chain links TRBV2 to TRBJ2-5, with 10 bases matching TRBD1. The germline gives CDR1 SNHLY, CDR2 FYNNEI. Trimming cost V 4 bases and J 3 bases; bases outside gene matches: 2. CDR3 length: 14 residues. This chain's CDR3 is CASSAGTGEETQYF. The CDR3 nucleotides are TGTGCCAGCAGTGCCGGGACAGGGGAAGAGACCCAGTACTTC.

The chain carries TRBV7-9 and TRBJ2-3; the D gene is possibly TRBD2 (6 bases). There are 17 residues in the CDR3. The V gene lost 5 bases and the J gene lost 3 bases, with 21 bases spanning the gap. CDR1 SEHNR and CDR2 FQNEAQ come from the germline V gene (reference sequence). The CDR3 sequence is CASSQVRLEGGTDTQYF. CDR3 in DNA: TGTGCCAGCAGCCAAGTCAGACTAGAGGGAGGTACAGATACGCAGTATTTT.